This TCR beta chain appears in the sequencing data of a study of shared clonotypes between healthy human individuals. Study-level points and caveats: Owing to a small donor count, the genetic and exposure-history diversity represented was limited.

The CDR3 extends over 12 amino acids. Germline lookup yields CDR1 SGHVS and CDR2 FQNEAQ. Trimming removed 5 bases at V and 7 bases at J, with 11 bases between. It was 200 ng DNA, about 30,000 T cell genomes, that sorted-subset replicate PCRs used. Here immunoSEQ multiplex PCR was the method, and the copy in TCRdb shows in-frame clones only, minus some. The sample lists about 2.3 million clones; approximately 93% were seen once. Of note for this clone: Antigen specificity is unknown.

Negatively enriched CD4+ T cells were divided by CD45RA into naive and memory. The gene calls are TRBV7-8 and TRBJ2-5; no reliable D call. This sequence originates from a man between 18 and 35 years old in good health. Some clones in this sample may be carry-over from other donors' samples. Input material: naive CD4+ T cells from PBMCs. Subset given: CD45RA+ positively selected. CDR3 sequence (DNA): TGTGCCAGCAGCCATCCCTCGGGGACCCAGTACTTC. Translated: CASSHPSGTQYF.